This T cell receptor (beta chain) was captured in a study of tumour-infiltrating T cells in Burkitt lymphoma (dated by TCRdb to about 2020). The study in broad terms: When TCR repertoire data were correlated with clinical outcome, productive clonality turned out to predict both overall and progression-free survival, independent of established prognosticators, age at diagnosis among them.

Spanning cysteine to phenylalanine, the CDR3 consists of 12 amino acids. Just the 36-base CDR3 DNA is kept, in frame starting at base 1. According to the germline V gene, CDR1 reads SGDLS and CDR2 reads YYNGEE. V loses 2 bases of germline sequence and J loses 1 base, and the interval between the two ends is 2 bases. On this clone: The antigen it binds to is not known. Base quality data are lacking; no much larger clone is found one base away. The same CDR3 also results from other DNA sequences found in this sample.

The library was generated by the immunoSEQ multiplex PCR assay. In TCRdb, the immuneACCESS table is reduced to in-frame sequences with V and J assigned. These tables do not hold every clone; where another copy was compared, an unresolved V gene accounts for under half, and the others remain unexplained. This sample gives 15,000 to 20,000 clones in total; around four fifths of them show up just once. Clones ranked in the top ten supply 2.1% of the sample. Sequencing input: tumor tissue. The V gene is TRBV9 and the J gene is TRBJ2-3, with the D segment identity uncertain. The clonotype was recovered from a human donor with diffuse large B-cell lymphoma. Here the CDR3 is given as CASSVGTDTQYF. The DNA reads as follows: TGTGCCAGCAGCGTGGGCACAGATACGCAGTATTTT.